Below, 8 T cell receptor beta chains from the same sample are listed, as sequenced in a study of graft-versus-host responses after intestinal transplantation. Sequencing was performed with immunoSEQ multiplex PCR; in TCRdb, only in-frame clones are kept and a portion is missing. The data contain around 9,500 clones, over 75% of them singletons. The input for sequencing was PBMCs, taken approximately 240 days after intestinal transplant. The receptor set was obtained from a human patient who received an intestinal transplant, so some T cells may come from the graft donor.

This sequence joins TRBV5-4 and TRBJ2-7; D gene ambiguous. The ends were cut back, 0 bases at V and 0 bases at J, with 7 bases in the middle. Germline CDR1 SGHNT, CDR2 YYREEE (reference sequence). This CDR3 has 14 residues. The CDR3 bases are TGTGCCAGCAGCTTGGACGGAAGCTCCTACGAGCAGTACTTC. Protein: CASSLDGSSYEQYF.

The chain uses TRBV2 and TRBJ2-1; no clear D gene. Trimming removed 4 bases at V and 8 bases at J, with 18 bases between. The CDR3 has 15 residues. Germline V CDR1 and CDR2: SNHLY, FYNNEI. CDR3 DNA sequence: TGTGCCAGCAGTGTAGAAGGCAGGCCCCCGTATGAGCAGTTCTTC. This gives the protein CASSVEGRPPYEQFF.

This clone occurred once. The junction does not match germline at one end; this may be a read error. The chain is built from TRBV10-3 and TRBJ1-2; perhaps TRBD1 as D (5 bases). Germline V gives CDR1 ENHRY, CDR2 SYGVKD. The CDR3 is 13 residues long. CDR3 protein: CASSWSQAYGYTF. The CDR3 bases are TGTGCCAGCAGTTGGTCACAGGCCTATGGCTACACCTTC.

DNA of the CDR3: TGCGCCAGCAGCCTGGGGCGCGACGGAACCTACGAGCAGTACTTC. Amino acids: CASSLGRDGTYEQYF. The chain uses TRBV4-3 and TRBJ2-7, with D possibly matching TRBD1 (5 bases). The CDR3 is made up of 15 amino acids. In germline, CDR1 is LGHNA, CDR2 YSLEER. Trimming removed 4 bases at V and 2 bases at J, with 15 bases between.

This chain links TRBV28 with TRBJ2-7; perhaps TRBD1 as D (6 bases). V was trimmed by 6 bases and J by 5 bases, leaving 17 bases between them. From germline, CDR1 is MDHEN and CDR2 SYDVKM. CDR3 length: 14 amino acids. Here the CDR3 DNA reads TGTGCCAGCAGCTCTCGGGGCAGGGGCCACGAGCAGTACTTC. This sequence encodes CASSSRGRGHEQYF.

The rearrangement joins TRBV19 to TRBJ1-1, with unresolved D. CDR1 is LNHDA, CDR2 SQIVND, per germline (reference sequence). The CDR3 loop spans 13 amino acids. Deletions cut 6 bases from V and 1 base from J, with 9 bases between. CDR3: CASSLSPNTEAFF. The CDR3 DNA reads as TGTGCCAGTAGCCTTTCACCGAACACTGAAGCTTTCTTT.

CDR3 bases: TGTGCCAGTCGGGACAGGCTTAGCAATCAGCCCCAGCATTTT. Translated: CASRDRLSNQPQHF. The chain links TRBV19 to TRBJ1-5, with TRBD1 identical over 8 bases. The CDR3 totals 14 residues. Per the germline V gene, CDR1 is LNHDA and CDR2 is SQIVND (reference sequence). The ends lost 8 bases at V and 0 bases at J; junction bases unmatched: 3.

This chain connects TRBV27 to TRBJ1-5, with 9 bases identical to TRBD1. The J segment lost 2 bases and the V segment lost 5 bases, leaving 4 bases of the junction unmatched. Germline V gene sequence: CDR1 MNHEY, CDR2 SMNVEV (reference sequence). CDR3 length equals 15 residues. In nucleotides, the CDR3 is TGTGCCAGCAGTACCGGGACAGGGCGCAATCAGCCCCAGCATTTT. Its translation is CASSTGTGRNQPQHF.